This T cell receptor beta chain was sequenced for a study of T cell repertoires in cytomegalovirus infection. Study outcomes and limitations: What dominated the ex vivo response were HLA-C-restricted CMV-specific TCR beta clonotypes. Cumulated frequencies of public TCR beta families served to identify carriers of CMV plus the relevant HLA.

Worth noting for this clonotype: Its antigen is unidentified.

The CDR3 loop spans 16 amino acids. Deletions cut 3 bases from V and 2 bases from J, with 16 bases between. Per germline, CDR1 MDHEN and CDR2 SYDVKM. A single record per CDR3 protein comes from TCRdb applying MiXCR to the reads. The data show some 99,000 distinct CDR3 sequences, with less than 30% seen just once and about 81% held by the top ten. The TCR was taken from a human donor in good health (CMV status not recorded). Some clones in this sample may be carry-over from other donors' samples. Sequencing was performed on CD8+ T cells from cultured PBMCs, taken from culture after CMV antigen stimulation. J is TRBJ1-2 and V is TRBV28; D gene uncertain. The CDR3 loop is CASSFSPGTSNYGYTF. CDR3 DNA sequence: TGTGCCAGCAGTTTTTCTCCTGGCACCTCAAACTATGGCTACACCTTC.